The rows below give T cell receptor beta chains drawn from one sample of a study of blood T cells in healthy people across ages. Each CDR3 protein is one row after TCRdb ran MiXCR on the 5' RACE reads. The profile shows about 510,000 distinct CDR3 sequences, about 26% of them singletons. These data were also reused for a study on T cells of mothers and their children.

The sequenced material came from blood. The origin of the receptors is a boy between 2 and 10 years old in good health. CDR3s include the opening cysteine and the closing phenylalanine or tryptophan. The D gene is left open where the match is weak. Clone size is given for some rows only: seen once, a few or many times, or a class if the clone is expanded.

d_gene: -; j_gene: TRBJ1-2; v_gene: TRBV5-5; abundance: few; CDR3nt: TGTGCCAGCAGCGCTTCGGGGGCGCGGACTAACTATGGCTACACCTTC; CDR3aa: CASSASGARTNYGYTF
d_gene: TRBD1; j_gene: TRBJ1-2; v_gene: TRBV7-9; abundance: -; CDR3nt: TGTGCCAGCATATCCCTCGGGGACAGGAACTATGGCTACACCTTC; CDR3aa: CASISLGDRNYGYTF
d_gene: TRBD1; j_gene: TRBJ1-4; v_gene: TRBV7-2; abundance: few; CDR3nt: TGTGCCAGCAGCTTAGCCTCGGGCAGGGGGCAGGAAAAACTGTTTTTT; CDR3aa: CASSLASGRGQEKLFF
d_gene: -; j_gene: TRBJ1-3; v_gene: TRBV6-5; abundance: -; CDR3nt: TGTGCCAGCAGTTCTCAAACAGGGATTTTGGGAAACACCATATATTTT; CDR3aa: CASSSQTGILGNTIYF
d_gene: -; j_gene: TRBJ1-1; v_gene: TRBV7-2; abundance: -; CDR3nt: TGTGCCAGCAGCTTCGGCAGCTTGAACACTGAAGCTTTCTTT; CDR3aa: CASSFGSLNTEAFF
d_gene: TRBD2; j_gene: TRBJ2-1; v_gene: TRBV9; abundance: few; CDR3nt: TGTGCCAGCAGCCTTACTAGCGGGCGCTCAGAGCAGTTCTTC; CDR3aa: CASSLTSGRSEQFF
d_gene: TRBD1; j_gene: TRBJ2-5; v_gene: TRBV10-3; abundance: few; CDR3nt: TGTACCACCAGTGGGAGACAGGGCCCCCAAGAGACCCAGTACTTC; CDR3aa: CTTSGRQGPQETQYF
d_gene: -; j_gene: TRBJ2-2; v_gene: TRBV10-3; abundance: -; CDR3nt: TGTGCCATCAGGCCCGCCCAGGGAAACACCGGGGAGCTGTTTTTT; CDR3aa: CAIRPAQGNTGELFF
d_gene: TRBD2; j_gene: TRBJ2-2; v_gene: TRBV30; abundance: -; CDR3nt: TGTGCCTGGACTAGCGGAGACACCGGGGAGCTGTTTTTT; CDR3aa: CAWTSGDTGELFF
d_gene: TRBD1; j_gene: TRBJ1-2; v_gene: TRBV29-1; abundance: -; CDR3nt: TGCAGCGTTGACGGACAGGTAGAGGGCTACACCTTC; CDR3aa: CSVDGQVEGYTF
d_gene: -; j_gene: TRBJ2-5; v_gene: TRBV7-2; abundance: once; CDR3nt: TGTGCCAGCAGCTTAGATGCGCGAAGGTCCGGCGTCTTC; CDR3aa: CASSLDARRSGVF
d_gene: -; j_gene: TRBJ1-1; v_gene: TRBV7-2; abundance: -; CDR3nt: TGTGCCAGCAGCCACGGGGGGACTGAAGCTTTCTTT; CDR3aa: CASSHGGTEAFF
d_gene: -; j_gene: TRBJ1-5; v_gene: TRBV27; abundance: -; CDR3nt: TGTGCCAGCAGCCACCTTGGTCAGCCCCAGCATTTT; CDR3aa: CASSHLGQPQHF
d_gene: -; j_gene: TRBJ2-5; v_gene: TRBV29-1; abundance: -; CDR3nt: TGCAGCGTTGCAGGGGGCGAGTTGAAAAGCGGGGTTAGGCACTTC; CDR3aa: CSVAGGELKSGVRHF
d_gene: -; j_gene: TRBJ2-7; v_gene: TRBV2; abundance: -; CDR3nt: TGTGCCAGCAGTGATAGGGGAATTAGCTCCTACGAGCAGTACTTC; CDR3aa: CASSDRGISSYEQYF
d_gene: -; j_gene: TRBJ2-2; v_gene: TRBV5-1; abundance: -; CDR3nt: TGCGCCAGCAGCTTGAGCGCACAGAGGAACACCGGGGAGCTGTTTTTT; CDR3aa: CASSLSAQRNTGELFF
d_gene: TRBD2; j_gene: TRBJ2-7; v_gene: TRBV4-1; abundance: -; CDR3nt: TGCGCCAGCAGCCAAGGAATCCTAGCGGGCCGAGAGCAGTACTTC; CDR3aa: CASSQGILAGREQYF
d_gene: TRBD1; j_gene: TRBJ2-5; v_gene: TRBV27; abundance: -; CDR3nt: TGTGCCAGCAGTCCGGGACAGGGGGCTGAGACCCAGTACTTC; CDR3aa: CASSPGQGAETQYF
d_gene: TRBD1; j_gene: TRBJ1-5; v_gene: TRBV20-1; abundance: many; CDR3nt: TGCAGTGCTTCTCCCACAGGGGTCGGTCAGCCCCAGCATTTT; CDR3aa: CSASPTGVGQPQHF
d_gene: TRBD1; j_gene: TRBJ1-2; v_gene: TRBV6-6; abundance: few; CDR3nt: TGTGCCAGCAGTTCGTCATCCGGGACAGGGGGCTATGGCTACACCTTC; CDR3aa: CASSSSSGTGGYGYTF
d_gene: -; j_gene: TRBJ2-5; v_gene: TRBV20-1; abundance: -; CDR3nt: TGCAGTGCCAGGGCGACAGAAGAGACCCAGTACTTC; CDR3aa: CSARATEETQYF
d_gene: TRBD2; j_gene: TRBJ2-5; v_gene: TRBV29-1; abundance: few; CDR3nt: TGCAGCGTTGAATTGGCTAGCGGGAGTAGGAAGACCCAGTACTTC; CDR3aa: CSVELASGSRKTQYF
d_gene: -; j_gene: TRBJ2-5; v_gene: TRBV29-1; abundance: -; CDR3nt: TGCAGCGTTGGTGACTCACGGCAGGGGAAGTTCTTC; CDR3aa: CSVGDSRQGKFF
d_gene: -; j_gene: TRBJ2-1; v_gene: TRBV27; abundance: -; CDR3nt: TGTGCCAGCAGTGGGGAACAGGGTATCGTCTACAATGAGCAGTTCTTC; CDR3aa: CASSGEQGIVYNEQFF
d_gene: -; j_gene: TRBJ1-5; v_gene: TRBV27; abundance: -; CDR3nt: TGTGCCAGTAGAAGGGGGGTCCTTGGCAATCAGCCCCAGCATTTT; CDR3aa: CASRRGVLGNQPQHF
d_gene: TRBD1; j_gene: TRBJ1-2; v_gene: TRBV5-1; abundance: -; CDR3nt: TGCGCCAGCAGCGCGGACAGGGTCTATGGCTACACCTTC; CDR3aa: CASSADRVYGYTF
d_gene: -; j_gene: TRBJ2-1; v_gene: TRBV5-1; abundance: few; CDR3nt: TGCGCCAGCAGTAAGGGGGGCAGGGAGGATGAGCAGTTCTTC; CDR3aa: CASSKGGREDEQFF
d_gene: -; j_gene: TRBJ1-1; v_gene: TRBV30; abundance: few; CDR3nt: TGTGCCTGGTCTACCTTTCTCGGGGGGCAGAACACTGAAGCTTTCTTT; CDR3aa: CAWSTFLGGQNTEAFF
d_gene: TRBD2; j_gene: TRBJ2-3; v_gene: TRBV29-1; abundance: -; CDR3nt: TGCAGCGCCCCGGGACTAGCGGGAGTGGATACGCAGTATTTT; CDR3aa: CSAPGLAGVDTQYF
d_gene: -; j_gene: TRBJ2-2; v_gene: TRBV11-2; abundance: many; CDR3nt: TGTGCCAGCAGAGGGACACCAAACACCGGGGAGCTGTTTTTT; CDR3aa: CASRGTPNTGELFF
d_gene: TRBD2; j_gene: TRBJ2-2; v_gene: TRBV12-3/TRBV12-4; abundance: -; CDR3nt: TGTGCCAGCAGTTTAGCGCGGGGGGGAAGCACCGGGGAGCTGTTTTTT; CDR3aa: CASSLARGGSTGELFF
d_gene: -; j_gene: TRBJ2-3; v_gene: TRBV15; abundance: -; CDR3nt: TGTGCCACCAGCAGAGATCTAGTACTAGTTGCAGATACGCAGTATTTT; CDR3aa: CATSRDLVLVADTQYF
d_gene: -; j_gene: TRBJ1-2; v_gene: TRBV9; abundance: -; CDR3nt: TGTGCCAGCAGCGGGATACAGGGCCAGGGGGGCTACACCTTC; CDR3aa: CASSGIQGQGGYTF
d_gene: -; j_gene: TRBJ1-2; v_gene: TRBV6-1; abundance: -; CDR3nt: TGTGCCAGCAGAGAGGGTGATGGCTACACCTTC; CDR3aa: CASREGDGYTF
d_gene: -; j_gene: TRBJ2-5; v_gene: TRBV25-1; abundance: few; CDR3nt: TGTGCCAGCAGTGACCCGGGGACGTACCGAAAAGAGACCCAGTACTTC; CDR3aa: CASSDPGTYRKETQYF
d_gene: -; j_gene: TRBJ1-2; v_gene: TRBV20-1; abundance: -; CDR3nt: TGCAGTGCTAGATCACAGGGCGGCTATGGCTACACCTTC; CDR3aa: CSARSQGGYGYTF
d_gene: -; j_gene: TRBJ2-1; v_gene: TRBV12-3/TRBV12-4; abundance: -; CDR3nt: TGTGCCAGCCGTGCCGGGACGGAGGCAGGGAATGAGCAGTTCTTC; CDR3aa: CASRAGTEAGNEQFF
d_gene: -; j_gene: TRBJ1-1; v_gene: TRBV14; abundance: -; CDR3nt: TGTGCCAGCAGCCACCTGGGACGGGTGAACACTGAAGCTTTCTTT; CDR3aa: CASSHLGRVNTEAFF
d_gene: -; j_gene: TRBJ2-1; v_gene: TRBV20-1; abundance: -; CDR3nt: TGCAGTGCTTTAAGGGTCGCGAATGAGCAGTTCTTC; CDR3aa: CSALRVANEQFF
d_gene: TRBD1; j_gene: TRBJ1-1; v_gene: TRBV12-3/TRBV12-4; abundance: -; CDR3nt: TGTGCCAGCAGTTTTGGCCGACAGGGGAACACTGAAGCTTTCTTT; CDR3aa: CASSFGRQGNTEAFF
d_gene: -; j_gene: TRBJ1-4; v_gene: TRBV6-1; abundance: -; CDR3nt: TGTGCCAGCAGTGAAGGGCGGGTCTTGGGACTGTTTTTT; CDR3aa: CASSEGRVLGLFF
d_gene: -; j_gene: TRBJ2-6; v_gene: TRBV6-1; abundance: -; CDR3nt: TGTGCCAGCAGTCAGGACAGTGGGACCTTCTCTGGGGCCAACGTCCTGACCTTC; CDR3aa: CASSQDSGTFSGANVLTF
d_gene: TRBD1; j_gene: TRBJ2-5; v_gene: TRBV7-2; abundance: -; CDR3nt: TGTGCCAGCAGCTTAGCCCTCCAGGGGGCTTGGTACTTC; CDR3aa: CASSLALQGAWYF
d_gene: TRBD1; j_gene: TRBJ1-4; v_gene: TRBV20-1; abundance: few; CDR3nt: TGCAGTGCTAGTGTTGGGGGACAGGGGGCGGATGAAAAACTGTTTTTT; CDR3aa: CSASVGGQGADEKLFF
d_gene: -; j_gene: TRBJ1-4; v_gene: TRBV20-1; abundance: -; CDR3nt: TGCAGTGCTAGAGATTATAGGACAGCAACTAATGAAAAACTGTTTTTT; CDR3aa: CSARDYRTATNEKLFF
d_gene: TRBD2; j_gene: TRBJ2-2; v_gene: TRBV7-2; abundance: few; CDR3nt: TGTGCCAGCAGCCCTAGCGGGGGGATGGACACCGGGGAGCTGTTTTTT; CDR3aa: CASSPSGGMDTGELFF
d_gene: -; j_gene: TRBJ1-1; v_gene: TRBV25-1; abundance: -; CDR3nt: TGTGCCAGCAGTGATCCCTCCTTTAGGAACACTGAAGCTTTCTTT; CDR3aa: CASSDPSFRNTEAFF
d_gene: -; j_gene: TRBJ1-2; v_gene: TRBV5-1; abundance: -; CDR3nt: TGCGCCAGCAGCTTTGGAGAACAGGTCTATGGCTACACCTTC; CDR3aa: CASSFGEQVYGYTF
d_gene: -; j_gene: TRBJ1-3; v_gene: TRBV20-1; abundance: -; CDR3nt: TGCAGTGCTAATACGGACTCTGGAAACACCATATATTTT; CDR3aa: CSANTDSGNTIYF
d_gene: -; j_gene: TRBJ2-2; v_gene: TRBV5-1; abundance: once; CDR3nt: TGCGCCAGCAGGGGCGGGGACACGAACACCGGGGAGCTGTTTTTT; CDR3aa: CASRGGDTNTGELFF
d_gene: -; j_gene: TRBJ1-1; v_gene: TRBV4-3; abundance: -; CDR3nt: TGCGCCAGCAGCCAGTTAGGGGGTACTAACACTGAAGCTTTCTTT; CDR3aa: CASSQLGGTNTEAFF
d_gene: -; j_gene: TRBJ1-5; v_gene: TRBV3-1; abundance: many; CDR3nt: TGTGCCAGCAGCCCGGGGGGAGATCAGCCCCAGCATTTT; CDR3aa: CASSPGGDQPQHF
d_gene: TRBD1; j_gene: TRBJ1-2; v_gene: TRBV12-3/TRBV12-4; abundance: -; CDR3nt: TGTGCCAGCAGTTTTAGGGGGCTTCCCTATGGCTACACCTTC; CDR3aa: CASSFRGLPYGYTF
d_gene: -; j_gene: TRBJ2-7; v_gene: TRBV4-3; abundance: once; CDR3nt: TGCGCCAGCAGCCAACACAGGACCTACGAGCAGTACTTC; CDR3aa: CASSQHRTYEQYF
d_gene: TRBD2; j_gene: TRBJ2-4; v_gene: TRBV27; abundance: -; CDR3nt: TGTGCCAGCAGCCCCGTGGGGGGGAACATTCAGTACTTC; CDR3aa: CASSPVGGNIQYF
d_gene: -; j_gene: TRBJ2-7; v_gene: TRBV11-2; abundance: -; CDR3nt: TGTGCCAGCAGCTTTCACTCGAACTCCTACGAGCAGTACTTC; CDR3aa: CASSFHSNSYEQYF
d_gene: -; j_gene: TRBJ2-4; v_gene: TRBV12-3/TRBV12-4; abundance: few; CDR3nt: TGTGCCAGCAGTTTTGTTGTTGGGTACGGAATAGTCAAAAACATTCAGTACTTC; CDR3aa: CASSFVVGYGIVKNIQYF
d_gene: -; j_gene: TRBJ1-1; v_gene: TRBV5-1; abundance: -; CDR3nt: TGCGCCAGCAGCTTGATACCAGAGGGGAACACTGAAGCTTTCTTT; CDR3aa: CASSLIPEGNTEAFF